This T cell receptor beta chain comes out of a study of blood T cell repertoires in COVID-19. Study in general: Acute-phase and convalescent COVID-19 samples originated in the United States, Italy and Spain. The analysed material was cDNA or gDNA that came from T cells, B-cell-depleted T cells, or PBMCs.

This clone showed up just once. Authors' analysis steps: For nucleated cells, counts were estimated from reference gene primer amplification. TCRdb's table, derived via immunoSEQ multiplex PCR, lists solely in-frame clones and lacks some. V and J calls and clone size follow that table, whereas D and trimming were derived from the DNA. The sample records roughly 300,000 clones, 87% being singletons. Germline values: CDR1 LNHDA, CDR2 SQIVND (reference sequence). V shed 5 bases, J shed 5 bases, and the junction held 12 bases outside the gene matches. This CDR3 comprises 16 residues. V and J are TRBV19 and TRBJ2-5; 9 nucleotides agree with TRBD2. The TCR originated in a woman aged 40-49 years who had recovered from COVID-19. The specimen sequenced was peripheral blood. The CDR3 region has the DNA TGTGCCAGTAGTCAGGTAGCGGGGGCCCCCGGGGAGACCCAGTACTTC. Amino acid sequence: CASSQVAGAPGETQYF.